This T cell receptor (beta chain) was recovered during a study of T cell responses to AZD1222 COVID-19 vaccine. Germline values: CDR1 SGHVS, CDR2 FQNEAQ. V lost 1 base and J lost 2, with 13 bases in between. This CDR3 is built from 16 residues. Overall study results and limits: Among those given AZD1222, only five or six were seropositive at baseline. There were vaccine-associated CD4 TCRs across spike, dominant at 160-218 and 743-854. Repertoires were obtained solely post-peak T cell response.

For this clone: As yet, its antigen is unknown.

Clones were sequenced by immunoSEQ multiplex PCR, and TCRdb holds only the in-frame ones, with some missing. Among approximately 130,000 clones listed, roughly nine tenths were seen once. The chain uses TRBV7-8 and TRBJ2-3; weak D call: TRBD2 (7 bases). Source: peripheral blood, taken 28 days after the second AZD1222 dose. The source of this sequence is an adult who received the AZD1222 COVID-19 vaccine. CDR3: CASSLVGGASTDTQYF. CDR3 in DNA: TGTGCCAGCAGCTTAGTAGGGGGGGCTTCCACAGATACGCAGTATTTT. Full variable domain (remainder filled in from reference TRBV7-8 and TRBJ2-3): GAGVSQSPRYKVAKRGQDVALRCDPISGHVSLFWYQQALGQGPEFLTYFQNEAQLDKSGLPSDRFFAERPEGSVSTLKIQRTQQEDSAVYLCASSLVGGASTDTQYFGPGTRLTVL.